Presented here are 28 T cell receptor beta chains from one specimen sequenced in a study of shared clonotypes between healthy human individuals. Clones were read by immunoSEQ multiplex PCR, and TCRdb kept only the in-frame ones, dropping some. The sample lists about 1.1 million clones; approximately 80% were seen once. Sequencing used memory CD4+ T cells from PBMCs. Subset specified: CD45RA-negative fraction. Every receptor here comes from a man between 18 and 35 years old in good health. Some clones in this sample may be carry-over from other donors' samples.

This chain links TRBV7-3 with TRBJ2-1; D may be TRBD2 (7 bases). Trimming left V 1 base short and J 5 bases short, with 12 bases between. The CDR3 contains 15 residues. Germline CDR1 is SGHTA and CDR2 is FQGTGA. CDR3 sequence: CASSLSGRGNNEQFF. In nucleotides, the CDR3 is TGTGCCAGCAGCTTAAGTGGGAGGGGGAACAATGAGCAGTTCTTC.

The rearrangement links TRBV2 to TRBJ1-2, with a possible D match to TRBD1 (6 bases). The V gene lost 6 bases and the J gene lost 1 base, with 15 bases spanning the gap. This CDR3 is 15 amino acids long. Germline-derived CDR1 and CDR2 are SNHLY and FYNNEI. This CDR3 is CASRQDRTFNYGYTF. DNA of the CDR3: TGTGCCAGCAGGCAAGACAGGACGTTTAACTATGGCTACACCTTC. The full variable domain, with the rest looked up from reference TRBV2 and TRBJ1-2, is EPEVTQTPSHQVTQMGQEVILRCVPISNHLYFYWYRQILGQKVEFLVSFYNNEISEKSEIFDDQFSVERPDGSNFTLKIRSTKLEDSAMYFCASRQDRTFNYGYTFGSGTRLTVV.

This clone was found many times. The chain combines TRBV2 with TRBJ2-5, with 9 bases matching TRBD2. The CDR3 contains 15 residues. V shed 7 bases, J shed 5 bases, and the junction held 11 bases outside the gene matches. The germline V gene has CDR1 SNHLY and CDR2 FYNNEI. CDR3 DNA sequence: TGTGCCAGCAACCACAGAATAGCGGGAGACGAGACCCAGTACTTC. This encodes CASNHRIAGDETQYF.

This clone was seen once. This rearrangement joins TRBV13 to TRBJ2-3; no definite D call. Per the germline V gene, CDR1 is PRHDT and CDR2 is FYEKMQ (reference sequence). The CDR3 totals 14 residues. Trimming removed 0 bases at V and 1 base at J, with 5 bases between. CDR3 DNA: TGTGCCAGCAGCTTAGGCGAAGGCACAGATACGCAGTATTTT. Translated: CASSLGEGTDTQYF.

Concerning this clone: This clone may be a read error of a much larger clone one base away. The genes are TRBV5-4 and TRBJ2-2, with 8 bases identical to TRBD1. After removal of 2 bases from V and 2 bases from J, the junction contained 2 bases not matched to a gene. The germline gives CDR1 SGHNT, CDR2 YYREEE (reference sequence). CDR3 length equals 15 residues. CDR3 residues: CASSFGTGNTGELFF. The CDR3 DNA sequence: TGTGCCAGCAGCTTCGGGACAGGCAACACCGGGGAGCTGTTTTTT.

This clone turned up a few times. The CDR3 region is CASLDSAAVKGEQYF. The CDR3 DNA reads as TGCGCCAGCCTAGACTCGGCAGCTGTAAAGGGCGAGCAGTACTTC. This chain uses TRBV10-1 with TRBJ2-7; no clear D. Trimming left V 8 bases short and J 6 bases short, with 23 bases between. CDR1 and CDR2 from the germline V gene are WNHNN and SYGVQD (reference sequence). This CDR3 has 15 amino acids.

V gene TRBV27 combines with J gene TRBJ2-2; D is unresolved. There are 13 residues in the CDR3. Germline CDR1 reads MNHEY; CDR2 reads SMNVEV (reference sequence). V dropped 5 bases and J dropped 5 bases, with 9 bases sitting between them. CDR3 nucleotide sequence: TGTGCCAGCAGTCCAAGGGTAACCGGGGAGCTGTTTTTT. Its protein product is CASSPRVTGELFF.

The CDR3 loop is CASSLDRGGELFF. The CDR3 DNA is TGTGCCAGCAGCTTAGATCGGGGCGGGGAGCTGTTTTTT. The chain has TRBV7-2 and TRBJ2-2; the D gene is possibly TRBD2 (5 bases). This CDR3 spans 13 amino acids. Trimming cost V 1 base and J 7 bases, with 7 bases left between them. Germline V CDR1 and CDR2: SGHTA, FQGNSA.

Comments on this clone: The germline gene is not matched at one end of the junction; a read error may be the cause. V gene TRBV28 combines with J gene TRBJ1-2; TRBD1 might be the D (5 bases). Germline CDR1 reads MDHEN; CDR2 reads SYDVKM. The CDR3 contains 11 residues. DNA of the CDR3: TGTGCCAGCAGTTTGGGGCAGCTCCCCCTCTTC. Its translation: CASSLGQLPLF.

The chain joins TRBV27 to TRBJ1-5; perhaps TRBD1 as D (6 bases). This CDR3 region has 14 residues. From germline, CDR1 is MNHEY and CDR2 SMNVEV (reference sequence). V was cut by 5 bases and J by 2 bases, with 10 bases left in between. CDR3 amino acids: CASSAAGGNQPQHF. The CDR3 nucleotides read TGTGCCAGCAGTGCTGCAGGGGGCAATCAGCCCCAGCATTTT.

The V and J genes are TRBV6-1 and TRBJ2-1, with 7 bases identical to TRBD2. Germline values: CDR1 MNHNS, CDR2 SASEGT. Trimming at V came to 6 bases and at J to 11 bases, leaving 7 bases not matched to a gene. This CDR3 spans 12 amino acids. CDR3 nucleotides: TGTGCCAGCAGAACCGTAGCGGGCCAGCAGTTCTTC. Its protein is CASRTVAGQQFF.

The genes are TRBV18 and TRBJ2-7; D possibly uses TRBD1 or TRBD2 (5 bases each). Germline V CDR1 and CDR2: KGHSH, LQKENI. The length of the CDR3 is 12 residues. Trimming took 2 bases from V and 6 from J, leaving 8 bases between them. CDR3 loop: CASSPRGVEQYF. In nucleotides, the CDR3 is TGTGCCAGCTCACCAAGAGGGGTCGAGCAGTACTTC.

The table lists this clone with a count of one. This same CDR3 is encoded by further DNA sequences in the sample. V usage is TRBV7-2 and J usage is TRBJ2-7, with D perhaps being TRBD1 or TRBD2 (5 bases each). Deletions cut 5 bases from V and 2 bases from J, with 10 bases between. This CDR3 has 13 amino acids. Per germline, CDR1 SGHTA and CDR2 FQGNSA. The chain's CDR3 is CASSLVGAYEQYF. The CDR3 coding sequence is TGTGCCAGCAGCCTCGTGGGGGCCTACGAGCAGTACTTC.

In the case of this clone: The sample holds other DNA sequences that translate to the same CDR3. The rearrangement uses TRBV5-1 and TRBJ2-3, with 12 bases fitting TRBD2. The junction had 5 bases not matched to a gene; V was cut back by 4 bases and J by 2 bases. In germline, CDR1 is SGHRS, CDR2 YFSETQ. The CDR3 is 16 amino acids. The CDR3 is CASSMGLAGVTDTQYF. The CDR3 DNA follows: TGCGCCAGCAGCATGGGACTAGCGGGCGTCACAGATACGCAGTATTTT. Together with reference TRBV5-1 and TRBJ2-3, the CDR3 gives the full variable domain: KAGVTQTPRYLIKTRGQQVTLSCSPISGHRSVSWYQQTPGQGLQFLFEYFSETQRNKGNFPGRFSGRQFSNSRSEMNVSTLELGDSALYLCASSMGLAGVTDTQYFGPGTRLTVL.

The chain uses TRBV20-1 and TRBJ1-1; D unresolved. The V gene lost 3 bases and the J gene lost 3 bases, with 5 bases spanning the gap. This CDR3 comprises 11 residues. Germline values: CDR1 DFQATT, CDR2 SNEGSKA (reference sequence). The CDR3 region has the DNA TGCAGTGCTAGCAGGCACACTGAAGCTTTCTTT. Protein sequence: CSASRHTEAFF.

This clone occurred a few times. The sample contains more than one DNA sequence encoding this CDR3. The rearrangement links TRBV28 to TRBJ1-1; no firm D call. This CDR3 has 12 residues. V shed 5 bases and J shed 5 bases, with 9 bases lying between them. Germline-derived CDR1 and CDR2 are MDHEN and SYDVKM. The CDR3, as DNA: TGTGCCAGCAGTCTCGGGGTGACTGAAGCTTTCTTT. This sequence encodes CASSLGVTEAFF.

V usage is TRBV5-5 and J usage is TRBJ2-7; the match to TRBD2 covers 7 bases. The V gene end was trimmed by 8 bases and the J gene end by 6 bases; junction bases not matched to a gene: 11. Per the germline V gene, CDR1 is SGHKS and CDR2 is YYEKEE (reference sequence). This CDR3 has 13 residues. Written as DNA, the CDR3 is TGTGCCAGTTATGGCCCATCGGGGGGCGAGCAGTACTTC. It codes for CASYGPSGGEQYF.

There are a few counts of this clone. V gene TRBV4-2 combines with J gene TRBJ1-3, with a possible D match to TRBD1 (6 bases). Trimming cost V 0 bases and J 0 bases, with 12 bases left between them. The CDR3 runs 17 residues. The V gene's germline CDR1 is LGHNA and CDR2 YNFKEQ. CDR3 in DNA: TGTGCCAGCAGCCAAGACCTCGGACAGAACTCTGGAAACACCATATATTTT. This translates into CASSQDLGQNSGNTIYF.

The sample holds many counts of this clone. The CDR3 here is CASSQEFPGELFF. As DNA, the CDR3 is TGCGCCAGCAGCCAAGAATTCCCCGGGGAGCTGTTTTTT. This chain joins TRBV4-3 and TRBJ2-2; D ambiguous. Between the trimmed V and J ends, which lost 0 bases and 6 bases, there was a span of 5 bases. This CDR3 has 13 amino acids. Germline values: CDR1 LGHNA, CDR2 YSLEER.

CDR3 loop: CASSQGSLRELETQYF. The CDR3 bases are TGCGCCAGCAGCCAAGGGTCCTTACGGGAGTTGGAGACCCAGTACTTC. V and J are TRBV4-1 and TRBJ2-5, with D perhaps TRBD2 (6 bases). The CDR3 extends over 16 amino acids. V dropped 1 base and J dropped 5 bases, with 17 bases sitting between them. CDR1 and CDR2 (germline): MGHRA, YSYEKL.

J is TRBJ1-2 and V is TRBV7-9; D is undetermined. Trimming stripped 6 bases from V and 4 bases from J, with 9 bases between. There are 12 residues in the CDR3. In germline, CDR1 is SEHNR, CDR2 FQNEAQ (reference sequence). The CDR3 sequence: CASSGEGYGYTF. The CDR3 bases are TGTGCCAGCAGTGGGGAAGGCTATGGCTACACCTTC.

The chain joins TRBV28 to TRBJ1-2; D is ambiguous. This CDR3 region has 11 residues. V was shortened by 8 bases and J by 0 bases, with 4 bases between the two germline ends. Germline V gene lookup returns CDR1 MDHEN and CDR2 SYDVKM. CDR3 in DNA: TGTGCCAGCGGGGCTAACTATGGCTACACCTTC. Encoded protein: CASGANYGYTF.

V and J are TRBV6-1 and TRBJ2-7; TRBD2 agrees at 10 bases. This CDR3 is 14 amino acids long. The V and J ends lost 7 bases and 3 bases, in that order; junction bases with no gene match: 6. Germline CDR1 reads MNHNS; CDR2 reads SASEGT. CDR3 coding DNA: TGTGCCAGCATCGGGACTAGCGCCCACTACGAGCAGTACTTC. Amino acid sequence: CASIGTSAHYEQYF.

The genes are TRBV4-2 and TRBJ2-3; D assignment may be TRBD1 or TRBD2 (5 bases each). CDR1 is LGHNA, CDR2 YNFKEQ, per germline. Trimming took 1 base from V and 3 from J, leaving 11 bases between them. The CDR3 consists of 15 residues. CDR3 loop: CASSQVMGETDTQYF. The CDR3, as DNA: TGTGCCAGCAGCCAAGTAATGGGGGAAACAGATACGCAGTATTTT.

This chain uses TRBV4-1 with TRBJ2-3; 9 nucleotides align to TRBD2. J lost 2 bases, V lost 5 bases, and 5 bases had no gene match. The CDR3 totals 15 residues. From germline, CDR1 is MGHRA and CDR2 YSYEKL. The CDR3 loop is CASSYSGRLTDTQYF. The DNA for the CDR3 is TGCGCCAGCAGCTATAGCGGGAGACTCACAGATACGCAGTATTTT.

With regard to this clone: The junction departs from the called germline gene at one end, perhaps through a read error. The chain has TRBV6-5 and TRBJ2-2; the D gene is possibly TRBD2 (5 bases). CDR1 MNHEY and CDR2 SVGAGI come from the germline V gene. The CDR3 spans 11 residues. The CDR3 protein is CAISEGRELFF. The CDR3 nucleotides read TGTGCCATCAGTGAGGGCCGGGAGCTGTTTTTT.

This clone has only a few counts. In DNA form, the CDR3 reads TGTGCCAGCAGCTTAGCGGCCCGGGGCAAAAACATTCAGTACTTC. This gives the protein CASSLAARGKNIQYF. The J gene is TRBJ2-4, the V gene TRBV7-9, with D possibly being TRBD2 (5 bases). Germline CDR1 reads SEHNR; CDR2 reads FQNEAQ (reference sequence). Deletions cut 0 bases from V and 3 bases from J, with 9 bases between. The CDR3 loop spans 15 amino acids.

This clone was picked up one time. The V and J genes are TRBV29-1 and TRBJ2-7; D gene uncertain. Trimming removed 5 bases at V and 3 bases at J, with 8 bases between. Germline CDR1 SQVTM, CDR2 ANQGSEA. The CDR3 covers 11 residues. CDR3 loop: CSVSAHYEQYF. As DNA, the CDR3 is TGCAGCGTTTCGGCGCACTACGAGCAGTACTTC.